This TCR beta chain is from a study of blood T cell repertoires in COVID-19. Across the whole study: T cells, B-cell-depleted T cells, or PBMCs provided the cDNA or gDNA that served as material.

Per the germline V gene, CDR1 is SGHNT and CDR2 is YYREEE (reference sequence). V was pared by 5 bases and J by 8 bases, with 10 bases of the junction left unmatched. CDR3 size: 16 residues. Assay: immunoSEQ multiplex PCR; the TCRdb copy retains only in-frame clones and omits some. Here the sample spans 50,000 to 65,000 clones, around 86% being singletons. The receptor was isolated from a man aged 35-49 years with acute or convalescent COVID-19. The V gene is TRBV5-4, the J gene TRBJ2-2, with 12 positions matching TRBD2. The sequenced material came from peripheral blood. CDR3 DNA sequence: TGTGCCAGCAGTCAGCCTAGCGGGGGGGCATATGGGGAGCTGTTTTTT. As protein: CASSQPSGGAYGELFF.